The 21 T cell receptor beta chains presented below share a single source sample, sequenced in a study of cytomegalovirus exposure and HLA in healthy donors listed by TCRdb under 2017. Library preparation was by the immunoSEQ multiplex PCR assay. Drawn from immuneACCESS, this table holds only the in-frame rearrangements with V and J called that TCRdb kept. Clones are partly lost; checked studies trace under half to an unresolved V gene and leave the rest unexplained. The table for this sample lists around 200,000 clones; about 81% of them were counted only once. The ten largest make up around 1.2% of the sample. The material sequenced was PBMCs. The receptors come from a woman aged 25 to 39 in good health and CMV-seronegative.

The chain recombines TRBV27 with TRBJ1-5; 10 bases are shared with TRBD1. Germline V gives CDR1 MNHEY, CDR2 SMNVEV (reference sequence). V was pared by 0 bases and J by 4 bases, with 9 bases of the junction left unmatched. The CDR3 loop spans 18 amino acids. The CDR3 DNA follows: TGTGCCAGCAGTTTATCATTCGGGGGGGACAGGGGTAATCAGCCCCAGCATTTT. It yields the protein CASSLSFGGDRGNQPQHF.

The rearrangement joins TRBV5-6 to TRBJ1-5; D unclear. This CDR3 is built from 13 residues. V dropped 2 bases and J dropped 7 bases, with 10 bases sitting between them. Germline V gene lookup returns CDR1 SGHDT and CDR2 YYEEEE. In nucleotides, the CDR3 is TGTGCCAGCAGCTTAGCTACGGGGCAGCCCCAGCATTTT. Translated: CASSLATGQPQHF.

This chain connects TRBV4-1 to TRBJ1-2, with 10 bases identical to TRBD1. The CDR3 contains 16 residues. Germline V gene sequence: CDR1 MGHRA, CDR2 YSYEKL. J gave up 4 bases and V 3 bases, and 8 bases lay outside the gene matches. CDR3 in DNA: TGCGCCAGCAGCCACGGCCCTTGGGACAGGGGCTATGGCTACACCTTC. Amino acids: CASSHGPWDRGYGYTF.

The chain uses TRBV5-8 and TRBJ1-5; TRBD1 agrees at 7 bases. Trimming took 7 bases from V and 5 from J; bases not matched to a gene: 6. The germline V gene has CDR1 SGHTS and CDR2 YDEGEE. This CDR3 region has 13 residues. CDR3 nucleotide sequence: TGTGCCAGCGCTTACAGGGGTGATCAGCCCCAGCATTTT. The encoded protein is CASAYRGDQPQHF.

This sequence joins TRBV20-1 and TRBJ1-2; 7 nucleotides agree with TRBD1. J lost 10 bases, V lost 5 bases, and 7 bases had no gene match. This CDR3 is built from 11 residues. The germline gives CDR1 DFQATT, CDR2 SNEGSKA (reference sequence). The CDR3 nucleotides read TGCAGTGCTGGCTCGGACAGGCCCTACACCTTC. Its protein is CSAGSDRPYTF.

In its sample, this clone was seen a few times. This sample also contains other DNA sequences that code for the same CDR3. The CDR3 bases are TGTGCCAGCAGCTTAGGAACAGGGGACTATGGCTACACCTTC. Translated: CASSLGTGDYGYTF. The chain carries TRBV7-9 and TRBJ1-2; 7 bases are shared with TRBD1. The CDR3 has 14 amino acids. Germline CDR1 SEHNR, CDR2 FQNEAQ (reference sequence). V lost 1 base, J lost 3 bases, and 2 bases stayed unmatched.

The V call is TRBV29-1, the J call TRBJ2-1; TRBD1 matches 7 bases. The germline CDR1 and CDR2 sequences are SQVTM and ANQGSEA. The CDR3 is made up of 14 amino acids. Trimming removed 7 bases from V and 4 bases from J; junction bases left unmatched: 10. DNA for the CDR3: TGCAGCGCGCGACAGGGTGAGGGATACAATGAGCAGTTCTTC. Translating it yields CSARQGEGYNEQFF.

The chain uses TRBV19 and TRBJ2-7; 13 bases align to TRBD2. Germline V gene lookup returns CDR1 LNHDA and CDR2 SQIVND (reference sequence). This CDR3 comprises 15 residues. Trimming at V came to 5 bases and at J to 5 bases, leaving 6 bases not matched to a gene. DNA for the CDR3: TGTGCCAGTAGTTTCGGACTAGCGGGAGAAGACGAGCAGTACTTC. Amino acids: CASSFGLAGEDEQYF.

The CDR3 DNA reads TGTGCCAGCAGCCCGGGACAGGGGGTCAATCAGCCCCAGCATTTT. Translated, it gives CASSPGQGVNQPQHF. V and J are TRBV7-6 and TRBJ1-5, with 11 bases matching TRBD1. From germline, CDR1 is SGHVS and CDR2 FNYEAQ. CDR3 size: 15 residues. J was trimmed by 3 bases and V by 5 bases; bases with no gene match: 3. The variable domain in full, completed from reference TRBV7-6 and TRBJ1-5, reads GAGVSQSPRYKVTKRGQDVALRCDPISGHVSLYWYRQALGQGPEFLTYFNYEAQQDKSGLPNDRFSAERPEGSISTLTIQRTEQRDSAMYRCASSPGQGVNQPQHFGDGTRLSIL.

The genes are TRBV19 and TRBJ1-1; 8 bases are shared with TRBD1. Germline CDR1 LNHDA, CDR2 SQIVND (reference sequence). The trim removed 6 bases at V and 1 base at J, leaving 4 bases unmatched. The CDR3 length is 14 residues. This CDR3 reads CASRIGTGNTEAFF. CDR3 bases: TGTGCCAGTAGAATCGGGACAGGGAACACTGAAGCTTTCTTT.

The chain is built from TRBV21-1 and TRBJ1-2. TRBV21-1 is a recognized pseudogene. The CDR3 consists of 13 residues. Here the CDR3 reads CASPHGVYYGYTF. DNA for the CDR3: TGTGCCAGCCCTCACGGGGTTTACTATGGCTACACCTTC.

V and J are TRBV14 and TRBJ1-1; the D is unclear. CDR1 SGHDN and CDR2 FVKESK come from the germline V gene. The CDR3 sequence is 14 residues long. Trimming removed 0 bases at V and 0 bases at J, with 5 bases between. The CDR3: CASSQDTVNTEAFF. The DNA for the CDR3 is TGTGCCAGCAGCCAAGACACGGTGAACACTGAAGCTTTCTTT.

This sequence joins TRBV7-9 and TRBJ2-7; D call uncertain. V was cut by 2 bases and J by 5 bases, with 10 bases left in between. The CDR3 totals 13 residues. CDR1 SEHNR and CDR2 FQNEAQ come from the germline V gene (reference sequence). The CDR3 DNA sequence: TGTGCCAGCAGCTTAACCCCAGGCCACGAGCAGTACTTC. Its protein product is CASSLTPGHEQYF.

The chain employs TRBV4-1 and TRBJ1-1; no clear D. Germline CDR1 and CDR2: MGHRA and YSYEKL. CDR3 length equals 13 residues. With 1 base removed from V and 3 bases from J, the gap between germline ends came to 6 bases. CDR3: CASSQVRDTEAFF. The CDR3 DNA sequence: TGCGCCAGCAGCCAAGTGAGGGACACTGAAGCTTTCTTT.

CDR3 region: CASSYSDRTEAFF. In DNA, the CDR3 is TGTGCCAGCAGTTACTCGGACAGGACTGAAGCTTTCTTT. V gene TRBV6-5 combines with J gene TRBJ1-1, with TRBD1 matching over 7 bases. Germline values: CDR1 MNHEY, CDR2 SVGAGI. V was pared by 0 bases and J by 5 bases, with 0 bases of the junction left unmatched. The CDR3 covers 13 residues.

This clone has a single count. The chain uses TRBV5-1 and TRBJ2-3, with 7 nucleotides matching TRBD2. CDR1 SGHRS and CDR2 YFSETQ come from the germline V gene. The CDR3 spans 17 residues. V shed 0 bases, J shed 1 base, and the junction held 8 bases outside the gene matches. The CDR3 protein is CASSLVRLREGTDTQYF. CDR3 nucleotide sequence: TGCGCCAGCAGCTTGGTAAGGCTCCGGGAGGGCACAGATACGCAGTATTTT.

Remarks on this clone: Additional DNA sequences in this sample encode the identical CDR3. V is TRBV28 and J is TRBJ1-2; 7 nucleotides match TRBD1. Losses at the gene ends were 3 bases for V and 4 bases for J; bases not matched to a gene: 2. CDR3 length equals 13 residues. Germline CDR1 MDHEN, CDR2 SYDVKM. The CDR3 loop is CASSLTGSYGYTF. The CDR3 DNA is TGTGCCAGCAGTTTGACAGGGTCCTATGGCTACACCTTC.

J is TRBJ2-7 and V is TRBV18; 9 bases align to TRBD1. The V gene's germline CDR1 is KGHSH and CDR2 LQKENI. The ends lost 6 bases at V and 1 base at J; junction bases unmatched: 7. The CDR3 contains 15 residues. CDR3 DNA: TGTGCCAGCTCTCTCTCCGGGACAGGGTCCTACGAGCAGTACTTC. Protein: CASSLSGTGSYEQYF.

The chain carries TRBV30 and TRBJ2-3; no firm D call. With 0 bases removed from V and 6 bases from J, the gap between germline ends came to 10 bases. Germline V CDR1 and CDR2: GTSNPN, SVGIG (reference sequence). This CDR3 spans 13 amino acids. CDR3 sequence: CAWSVQQADTQYF. The CDR3 DNA is TGTGCCTGGAGTGTACAGCAGGCCGATACGCAGTATTTT.

V usage is TRBV13 and J usage is TRBJ2-1, with D maybe TRBD2 (5 bases). The CDR3 has 15 amino acids. V was clipped by 7 bases and J by 0 bases, with 13 bases between them. Germline lookup yields CDR1 PRHDT and CDR2 FYEKMQ (reference sequence). The DNA for the CDR3 is TGTGCCAGCACCCTGGGAGCAAGCTCCTACAATGAGCAGTTCTTC. Its protein product is CASTLGASSYNEQFF.

The chain recombines TRBV9 with TRBJ1-2; TRBD1 matches at 7 bases. The trim removed 1 base at V and 0 bases at J, leaving 3 bases unmatched. CDR1 SGDLS and CDR2 YYNGEE come from the germline V gene. This CDR3 region has 15 residues. CDR3 in DNA: TGTGCCAGCAGCGTACGACAGGGAGCTAACTATGGCTACACCTTC. Protein: CASSVRQGANYGYTF.